The rows below give T cell receptor beta chains drawn from one sample of a study of chemoradiotherapy in HPV16-positive cancers. The repertoire was sequenced with immunoSEQ multiplex PCR; TCRdb's copy has only in-frame clones and lacks some. The sample shows around 12,000 clones, 89% of them seen only once. The sequencing here drew on blood, taken from a patient who underwent chemoradiotherapy. These receptors all come from a human donor with HPV-associated anogenital cancer. Both conserved end residues are part of each CDR3.

v_call	cdr3_length	j_call	cdr3_aa
TRBV18	12	TRBJ2-7	CASSLTGLEQYF
TRBV2	14	TRBJ1-6	CASRIDRGNSPLHF
TRBV6-1	14	TRBJ1-6	CASRYAGWNSPLHF
TRBV18	14	TRBJ2-7	CASLTGPSAYEQYF
TRBV11-2	14	TRBJ2-7	CASSPTGTPGEQYF
TRBV7-6	15	TRBJ2-3	CASSLATQGPDTQYF
TRBV7-3	14	TRBJ2-5	CASSLVGGRETQYF
TRBV6-5	12	TRBJ2-7	CASSSLVGEQYF
TRBV28	12	TRBJ1-2	CASSAHRDGYTF
TRBV4-3	17	TRBJ2-3	CASSPGLAGGDTDTQYF
TRBV6-5	13	TRBJ1-5	CASSPGSHRPQHF
TRBV28	13	TRBJ1-1	CASSTTQAPQAFF
TRBV10-2	13	TRBJ2-2	CASTPRGTGELFF
TRBV6-5	13	TRBJ2-1	CASRLSGLAPLFF
TRBV28	14	TRBJ2-7	CASRAPGGRYEQYF
TRBV7-6	14	TRBJ2-5	CASSLGTARETQYF
TRBV7-2	13	TRBJ2-1	CASSSQAYNEQFF